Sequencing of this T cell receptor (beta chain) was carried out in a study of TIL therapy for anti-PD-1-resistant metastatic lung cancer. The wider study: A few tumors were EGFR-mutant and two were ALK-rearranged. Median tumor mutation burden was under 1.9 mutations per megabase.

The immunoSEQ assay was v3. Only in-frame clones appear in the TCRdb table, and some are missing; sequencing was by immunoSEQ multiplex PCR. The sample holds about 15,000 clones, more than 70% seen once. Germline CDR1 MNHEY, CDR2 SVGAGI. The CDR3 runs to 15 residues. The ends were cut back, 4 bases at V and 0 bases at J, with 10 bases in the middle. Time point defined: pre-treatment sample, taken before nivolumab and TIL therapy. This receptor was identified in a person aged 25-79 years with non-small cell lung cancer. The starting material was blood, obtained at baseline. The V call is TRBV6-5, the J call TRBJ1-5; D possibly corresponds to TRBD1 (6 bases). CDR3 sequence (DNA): TGTGCCAGCAGTTCTGCAGGGGTTAGCAATCAGCCCCAGCATTTT. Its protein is CASSSAGVSNQPQHF.